Shown below are 11 T cell receptor beta chains from a single sample sequenced in a study of blood T cell repertoires in COVID-19 (dated by TCRdb to about 2020). The library came from the immunoSEQ multiplex PCR assay. TCRdb stores this immuneACCESS table with in-frame sequences only. Part of the clones is absent; in the studies checked, under half of the shortfall reflects unresolved V genes, and no reason is known for the rest. This sample gives 95,000 to 150,000 clones in total; 80% to 90% of them show up just once. The ten largest clones represent about 4.7% of the sample. The sample consisted of peripheral blood. These receptors were obtained from a man between 40 and 49 years old with acute or convalescent COVID-19.

The rearrangement uses TRBV19 and TRBJ1-2, with 8 bases fitting TRBD1. V trimming: 3 bases; J trimming: 3 bases; junction bases outside the gene matches: 6. CDR1 and CDR2 from the germline V gene are LNHDA and SQIVND (reference sequence). The CDR3 is 15 residues long. The CDR3 loop is CASSIPTGADYGYTF. In DNA, the CDR3 is TGTGCCAGTAGTATCCCGACAGGGGCTGACTATGGCTACACCTTC.

The rearrangement joins TRBV18 to TRBJ2-3, with TRBD1 matching over 11 bases. The J segment lost 5 bases and the V segment lost 4 bases, leaving 5 bases of the junction unmatched. The CDR3 runs to 15 residues. The germline V gene has CDR1 KGHSH and CDR2 LQKENI. DNA of the CDR3: TGTGCCAGCTCACTGGACAGGGGGCGAGTAGATACGCAGTATTTT. Residues: CASSLDRGRVDTQYF.

DNA of the CDR3: TGTGCCAGCAGTTCCTGGGGACTAGAGGGAACCCAGTACTTC. Translating gives CASSSWGLEGTQYF. The rearrangement joins TRBV6-5 to TRBJ2-5, with 8 bases lining up with TRBD2. Germline V gives CDR1 MNHEY, CDR2 SVGAGI. The CDR3 has 14 residues. The V segment lost 4 bases and the J segment 8 bases; nucleotides outside the gene matches: 9.

CDR3 loop: CASGPPLAGQPQHF. The CDR3 coding sequence is TGTGCTAGTGGTCCCCCCTTAGCGGGACAGCCCCAGCATTTT. V is TRBV12-5 and J is TRBJ1-5, with unresolved D. Germline CDR1 reads LGHNT; CDR2 reads FRNRAP. The V and J ends lost 5 bases and 7 bases respectively, with 15 bases between them. The CDR3 spans 14 residues.

The chain employs TRBV20-1 and TRBJ1-1, with a possible D match to TRBD1 (6 bases). CDR1 is DFQATT, CDR2 SNEGSKA, per germline (reference sequence). V lost 3 bases and J lost 4, with 15 bases in between. The CDR3 length is 14 residues. CDR3 region: CSASSGAWGTEAFF. CDR3 nucleotide sequence: TGCAGTGCTAGTTCAGGGGCGTGGGGCACTGAAGCTTTCTTT.

The chain uses TRBV5-5 and TRBJ1-1, with D possibly matching TRBD1 (6 bases). The V end lost 0 bases, the J end lost 0 bases, and 12 bases lay between the germline ends. Germline values: CDR1 SGHKS, CDR2 YYEKEE (reference sequence). This CDR3 is built from 16 residues. CDR3: CASSLVMTGLNTEAFF. In DNA, the CDR3 is TGTGCCAGCAGCTTGGTGATGACAGGTTTGAACACTGAAGCTTTCTTT.

The chain recombines TRBV3-1 (or the pseudogene TRBV3-2) with TRBJ2-5; 9 bases line up with TRBD2. V lost 1 base and J lost 4; bases outside the gene matches: 4. The germline V gene encodes CDR1 LGHDT and CDR2 YNNKEL (reference sequence). This CDR3 is 15 amino acids long. CDR3 nucleotides: TGTGCCAGCAGCCAAGCTCAAGCGGGAGGAGAGACCCAGTACTTC. This codes for CASSQAQAGGETQYF.

The chain has TRBV5-1 and TRBJ1-1; D is undetermined. V dropped 2 bases and J dropped 4 bases, with 12 bases sitting between them. The CDR3 contains 14 residues. The V gene's germline CDR1 is SGHRS and CDR2 YFSETQ. Written as DNA, the CDR3 is TGCGCCAGCAGCTTTGAGTCTGGGCTCACTGAAGCTTTCTTT. Translating gives CASSFESGLTEAFF. Based on the CDR3 plus reference TRBV5-1 and TRBJ1-1, the full variable domain is KAGVTQTPRYLIKTRGQQVTLSCSPISGHRSVSWYQQTPGQGLQFLFEYFSETQRNKGNFPGRFSGRQFSNSRSEMNVSTLELGDSALYLCASSFESGLTEAFFGQGTRLTVV.

The V gene is TRBV5-4, the J gene TRBJ2-7, with D hard to call. Between the trimmed V and J ends, which lost 1 base and 2 bases, there was a span of 7 bases. CDR3 size: 13 residues. Germline-derived CDR1 and CDR2 are SGHNT and YYREEE (reference sequence). Here the CDR3 reads CASSLYPAYEQYF. CDR3 nucleotides: TGTGCCAGCAGCTTGTACCCAGCCTACGAGCAGTACTTC.

J is TRBJ1-5 and V is TRBV6-1; D unresolved. The CDR3 length is 12 residues. Germline CDR1 reads MNHNS; CDR2 reads SASEGT. The V gene lost 2 bases and the J gene lost 10 bases, with 9 bases spanning the gap. The CDR3 region has the DNA TGTGCCAGCAGTGAACCCATCAGACCCCAGCATTTT. Amino acids: CASSEPIRPQHF.

The chain uses TRBV20-1 and TRBJ2-1; D is ambiguous. Trimming shortened V by 0 bases and J by 8 bases, and 5 bases separated the two germline ends. The length of the CDR3 is 11 residues. From germline, CDR1 is DFQATT and CDR2 SNEGSKA (reference sequence). Written as DNA, the CDR3 is TGCAGTGCTAGAGATCGCGATGAGCAGTTCTTC. Its translation is CSARDRDEQFF.